The 32 T cell receptor beta chains given below trace back to one sample, sequenced in a study of T-cell memory formation after mild COVID-19. TCRdb fed the 5' RACE reads into MiXCR, producing one record per CDR3 protein. The sample consists of 470,000 or so distinct CDR3 sequences, about 20% of them appearing once. What was sequenced was PBMCs or a T cell subset sorted from them (not recorded which). The receptors come from a young man who had mild COVID-19 (a few samples of this study predate the infection). Cell type and time point are not known.

The chain carries TRBV20-1 and TRBJ1-1; 8 bases match TRBD1. The V gene's germline CDR1 is DFQATT and CDR2 SNEGSKA (reference sequence). The CDR3 runs to 13 residues. J gave up 7 bases and V 3 bases, and 7 bases lay outside the gene matches. The CDR3 reads CSARRTGRFEAFF. The CDR3, as DNA: TGCAGTGCTAGGAGGACAGGGCGGTTTGAAGCTTTCTTT.

This clonotype was observed a few times. This chain's CDR3 is CASSITYEQYF. CDR3 sequence (DNA): TGTGCCAGCAGTATCACCTACGAGCAGTACTTC. The V gene is TRBV2, the J gene TRBJ2-7; D ambiguous. The V and J ends lost 5 bases and 2 bases respectively, with 4 bases between them. In germline, CDR1 is SNHLY, CDR2 FYNNEI. The CDR3 consists of 11 residues.

This clonotype showed up just once. This chain joins TRBV6-6 and TRBJ1-1, with D unclear. CDR3 length equals 11 residues. Per germline, CDR1 MNHNY and CDR2 SVGAGI (reference sequence). V was cut by 11 bases and J by 5 bases, with 12 bases left in between. CDR3 DNA sequence: TGTGCCCTCGGGCGGGAAACTGAAGCTTTCTTT. It yields the protein CALGRETEAFF.

This clonotype ranks as medium-sized. V gene TRBV5-1 combines with J gene TRBJ2-2; D call uncertain. Trimming stripped 3 bases from V and 2 bases from J, with 8 bases between. This CDR3 contains 14 residues. Looked up from germline, CDR1 is SGHRS and CDR2 is YFSETQ. CDR3 amino acids: CASSSPTNTGELFF. CDR3 in DNA: TGCGCCAGCAGCTCCCCCACAAACACCGGGGAGCTGTTTTTT.

J is TRBJ2-7 and V is TRBV15; the match to TRBD2 covers 8 bases. Germline V gene data show CDR1 as LNHNV and CDR2 as YYDKDF (reference sequence). J gave up 2 bases and V 4 bases, and 10 bases lay outside the gene matches. The length of the CDR3 is 16 residues. CDR3 nucleotides: TGTGCCACCAGCAATCCCAGCGGGGGCCGAACCTACGAGCAGTACTTC. It encodes CATSNPSGGRTYEQYF.

This chain connects TRBV20-1 to TRBJ2-5; D is undetermined. Germline CDR1 reads DFQATT; CDR2 reads SNEGSKA (reference sequence). The CDR3 has 10 amino acids. The V end was cut by 7 bases, the J end by 5 bases, with 8 bases between. The CDR3 DNA is TGCAGTGTTCAAAGGGAGACCCAGTACTTC. Translated, it gives CSVQRETQYF.

This chain uses TRBV14 with TRBJ2-7; the D is unclear. Germline V gives CDR1 SGHDN, CDR2 FVKESK. V lost 4 bases to trimming and J lost 5 bases, with 15 bases between them. CDR3 length equals 14 residues. CDR3 nucleotides: TGTGCCAGCAGCCCCGTACTATCGCGGAACGAGCAGTACTTC. Residues: CASSPVLSRNEQYF. Together with reference TRBV14 and TRBJ2-7, the CDR3 gives the full variable domain: EAGVTQFPSHSVIEKGQTVTLRCDPISGHDNLYWYRRVMGKEIKFLLHFVKESKQDESGMPNNRFLAERTGGTYSTLKVQPAELEDSGVYFCASSPVLSRNEQYFGPGTRLTVT.

This rearrangement joins TRBV24-1 to TRBJ1-1, with 7 positions matching TRBD1. The CDR3 extends over 13 amino acids. V trimming: 6 bases; J trimming: 4 bases; junction bases outside the gene matches: 4. The germline gives CDR1 KGHDR, CDR2 SFDVKD. The CDR3 coding sequence is TGTGCCACCAGTCCGACAGGGTCCACTGAAGCTTTCTTT. The encoded protein is CATSPTGSTEAFF.

The rearrangement joins TRBV29-1 to TRBJ1-1; D gene ambiguous. The CDR3 is 11 residues long. Trimming cost V 5 bases and J 3 bases, with 7 bases left between them. Per germline, CDR1 SQVTM and CDR2 ANQGSEA. The CDR3, as DNA: TGCAGCGTTCCCGCGGACACTGAAGCTTTCTTT. Amino acid sequence: CSVPADTEAFF.

This clonotype was detected only a few times. V usage is TRBV4-3 and J usage is TRBJ2-1; 10 positions match TRBD2. The V and J ends lost 0 bases and 3 bases, in that order; junction bases with no gene match: 17. CDR1 and CDR2 (germline): LGHNA, YSLEER. CDR3 length equals 21 residues. For the CDR3, the DNA is TGCGCCAGCAGCCAAGACCCTCTAGCGGGGGCCCTATTCCCCTTCTACAATGAGCAGTTCTTC. Its translation is CASSQDPLAGALFPFYNEQFF.

This clonotype was observed many times. The V gene is TRBV4-1, the J gene TRBJ2-5; 7 bases are shared with TRBD2. This CDR3 is built from 16 residues. Trimming cost V 3 bases and J 4 bases; bases outside gene matches: 11. Germline V gene lookup returns CDR1 MGHRA and CDR2 YSYEKL. In DNA form, the CDR3 reads TGCGCCAGCAGCCAGTTTGGGCGGGGGATAGGAGAGACCCAGTACTTC. Its protein product is CASSQFGRGIGETQYF.

The V gene is TRBV4-1, the J gene TRBJ1-1; no reliable D call. The CDR3 is 11 residues long. Looked up from germline, CDR1 is MGHRA and CDR2 is YSYEKL. The V end was cut by 0 bases, the J end by 11 bases, with 7 bases between. CDR3 sequence (DNA): TGCGCCAGCAGCCAAGATTCTCAGGCTTTCTTT. Encoded protein: CASSQDSQAFF.

This clonotype was detected many times. This chain uses TRBV6-2 or TRBV6-3 with TRBJ1-5; D unresolved. V was clipped by 0 bases and J by 2 bases, with 17 bases between them. Looked up from germline, CDR1 is MNHEY and CDR2 is SVGEGT. The CDR3 loop spans 18 amino acids. The CDR3 region has the DNA TGTGCCAGCAGTTACTCGAGGAGTAGGGTCATCGGCAATCAGCCCCAGCATTTT. The encoded protein is CASSYSRSRVIGNQPQHF.

This clonotype was counted a few times. This chain links TRBV7-2 with TRBJ2-7, with TRBD2 matching 14 bases. With 0 bases clipped from V and 2 bases from J, the junction kept 6 bases outside the gene matches. The germline gives CDR1 SGHTA, CDR2 FQGNSA. The CDR3 extends over 18 amino acids. CDR3 in DNA: TGTGCCAGCAGCTTAGCGGGACTAGCGGGGGCCGCCCCCTACGAGCAGTACGTC. Protein: CASSLAGLAGAAPYEQYV.

The chain links TRBV7-8 to TRBJ2-1, with 7 positions matching TRBD1. V gave up 5 bases and J gave up 2 bases; unmatched junction bases: 6. Per germline, CDR1 SGHVS and CDR2 FQNEAQ. The CDR3 runs 15 residues. The DNA for the CDR3 is TGTGCCAGCAGCCCCCAGACAGGGACCTACAATGAGCAGTTCTTC. Its translation: CASSPQTGTYNEQFF.

The chain links TRBV7-2 to TRBJ2-3; the match to TRBD2 covers 13 bases. Trimming at V came to 4 bases and at J to 6 bases, leaving 13 bases not matched to a gene. Germline V lookup: CDR1 SGHTA, CDR2 FQGNSA. The CDR3 sequence is 18 residues long. The CDR3 DNA follows: TGTGCCAGCAGCTCCTGGGGACTAGCGGGGCCCTCCGTGGATACGCAGTATTTT. Its translation: CASSSWGLAGPSVDTQYF.

The chain carries TRBV10-3 and TRBJ2-1, with 9 bases fitting TRBD1. CDR3 length: 15 amino acids. Germline-derived CDR1 and CDR2 are ENHRY and SYGVKD. V was clipped by 2 bases and J by 1 base; unmatched bases: 0. The CDR3, as DNA: TGTGCCATCAGTGAGGACAGGGGGTCCTACAATGAGCAGTTCTTC. Amino acids: CAISEDRGSYNEQFF.

This clonotype was seen a handful of times. The J gene is TRBJ2-3, the V gene TRBV7-2, with D perhaps matching TRBD2 (7 bases). The CDR3 is 16 amino acids. V shed 4 bases and J shed 4 bases, with 18 bases lying between them. The germline CDR1 and CDR2 sequences are SGHTA and FQGNSA. Here the CDR3 reads CASSSRGGPRSDTQYF. CDR3 sequence (DNA): TGTGCCAGCAGCTCCCGCGGGGGCCCCAGGTCAGATACGCAGTATTTT.

Only a few counts were recorded for this clonotype. This chain joins TRBV11-3 and TRBJ2-4, with TRBD1 matching over 8 bases. This CDR3 has 15 residues. The V and J ends lost 5 bases and 3 bases, in that order; junction bases with no gene match: 6. Germline CDR1 SGHNT, CDR2 YENEEA. CDR3: CASSPGQGRKNIQYF. CDR3 in DNA: TGTGCCAGCAGCCCCGGACAGGGTCGCAAAAACATTCAGTACTTC.

The chain carries TRBV27 and TRBJ2-7, with D tentatively TRBD2 (5 bases). CDR3 length: 14 residues. CDR1 and CDR2 from the germline V gene are MNHEY and SMNVEV (reference sequence). V was cut by 4 bases and J by 3 bases, with 13 bases left in between. CDR3 coding DNA: TGTGCCAGCAGTTCACGAGCGGCTTACTACGAGCAGTACTTC. Translated, it gives CASSSRAAYYEQYF.

This clonotype was seen a single time. This chain connects TRBV28 to TRBJ2-5, with TRBD1 identical over 8 bases. Germline CDR1 MDHEN, CDR2 SYDVKM. With 3 bases clipped from V and 5 bases from J, the junction kept 5 bases outside the gene matches. CDR3 length: 14 amino acids. Here the CDR3 reads CASSFRGRKETQYF. The CDR3 DNA sequence: TGTGCCAGCAGTTTCAGGGGGCGCAAGGAGACCCAGTACTTC. The full variable domain, its missing parts supplied by reference TRBV28 and TRBJ2-5, is DVKVTQSSRYLVKRTGEKVFLECVQDMDHENMFWYRQDPGLGLRLIYFSYDVKMKEKGDIPEGYSVSREKKERFSLILESASTNQTSMYLCASSFRGRKETQYFGPGTRLLVL.

This clonotype was recorded many times. Relative to the germline gene, one junction end is altered; a read error may explain this. The J gene is TRBJ2-3, the V gene TRBV29-1; D is unclear. Germline V gene lookup returns CDR1 SQVTM and CDR2 ANQGSEA. The CDR3 loop spans 13 amino acids. As DNA, the CDR3 is TGCAGCGTTGTATCACATGAGAAAGATGCGCAGTATTTT. Translating it yields CSVVSHEKDAQYF.

The chain recombines TRBV28 with TRBJ1-2; D remains unclear. Germline V gives CDR1 MDHEN, CDR2 SYDVKM. V was pared by 4 bases and J by 4 bases, with 13 bases between. The CDR3 spans 14 residues. CDR3 loop: CASSSYGRSYGYTF. For the CDR3, the DNA is TGTGCCAGCAGTTCTTACGGACGGAGCTATGGCTACACCTTC.

DNA of the CDR3: TGTGCCAGCAGCTTAATGGCTATAAGCACAGATACGCAGTATTTT. Translated: CASSLMAISTDTQYF. The chain joins TRBV7-3 to TRBJ2-3; D call uncertain. V was clipped by 1 base and J by 0 bases, with 8 bases between them. This CDR3 is built from 15 residues. The V gene's germline CDR1 is SGHTA and CDR2 FQGTGA.

The chain couples TRBV5-4 to TRBJ2-7; 9 positions agree with TRBD1. Trimming at V came to 4 bases and at J to 7 bases, leaving 6 bases not matched to a gene. The V gene's germline CDR1 is SGHNT and CDR2 YYREEE (reference sequence). The CDR3 extends over 13 amino acids. This CDR3 reads CASSQPGTGEQYF. CDR3 nucleotides: TGTGCCAGCAGCCAACCCGGGACAGGGGAGCAGTACTTC. The whole variable domain, remainder taken from reference TRBV5-4 and TRBJ2-7, is ETGVTQSPTHLIKTRGQQVTLRCSSQSGHNTVSWYQQALGQGPQFIFQYYREEENGRGNFPPRFSGLQFPNYSSELNVNALELDDSALYLCASSQPGTGEQYFGPGTRLTVT.

V and J are TRBV7-2 and TRBJ2-5; D remains ambiguous. The CDR3 covers 16 residues. V was cut by 3 bases and J by 5 bases, with 19 bases left in between. Germline lookup yields CDR1 SGHTA and CDR2 FQGNSA. DNA of the CDR3: TGTGCCAGCAGCTTTTCGCTGGGCCTCCCTGGGGAGACCCAGTACTTC. Translating it yields CASSFSLGLPGETQYF. Filled out from reference TRBV7-2 and TRBJ2-5, the complete variable domain reads GAGVSQSPSNKVTEKGKDVELRCDPISGHTALYWYRQSLGQGLEFLIYFQGNSAPDKSGLPSDRFSAERTGGSVSTLTIQRTQQEDSAVYLCASSFSLGLPGETQYFGPGTRLLVL.

This clonotype came up many times. CDR3 protein: CASSEGGNEQFF. The CDR3 DNA reads as TGTGCCAGCAGCGAAGGGGGCAATGAGCAGTTCTTC. The rearrangement uses TRBV12-3 or TRBV12-4 and TRBJ2-1; D is perhaps TRBD1 (6 bases). This CDR3 has 12 amino acids. Trimming took 6 bases from V and 6 from J, leaving 9 bases between them.

The sample holds a few counts of this clonotype. The chain carries TRBV7-9 and TRBJ2-7; D not resolved. V was clipped by 3 bases and J by 3 bases, with 9 bases between them. The CDR3 is 13 residues long. In germline, CDR1 is SEHNR, CDR2 FQNEAQ (reference sequence). The CDR3, as DNA: TGTGCCAGCAGCTTGGGCAGCCGCTACGAGCAGTACTTC. Translated, it gives CASSLGSRYEQYF.

The chain is built from TRBV7-9 and TRBJ2-1; 8 positions match TRBD2. J lost 4 bases, V lost 3 bases, and 5 bases had no gene match. CDR1 SEHNR and CDR2 FQNEAQ come from the germline V gene (reference sequence). CDR3 size: 15 residues. The CDR3 nucleotides are TGTGCCAGCAGCTTCGGCGGGGGGCAATACAATGAGCAGTTCTTC. Its translation is CASSFGGGQYNEQFF.

CDR3 DNA: TGTGCCAGCGAAACCGTGGTGGGCGACGAGCAGTACTTC. Residues: CASETVVGDEQYF. This chain connects TRBV5-4 to TRBJ2-7; no clear D gene. Trimming removed 7 bases at V and 5 bases at J, with 16 bases between. The CDR3 loop spans 13 amino acids. Looked up from germline, CDR1 is SGHNT and CDR2 is YYREEE (reference sequence).

This clonotype was seen at least ten times. The chain joins TRBV5-6 to TRBJ2-7; D gene uncertain. Trimming left V 0 bases short and J 7 bases short, with 14 bases between. The CDR3 contains 14 residues. Looked up from germline, CDR1 is SGHDT and CDR2 is YYEEEE. CDR3 region: CASSLGDQALEQYF. In DNA form, the CDR3 reads TGTGCCAGCAGCTTGGGTGACCAAGCGCTGGAGCAGTACTTC.

This clonotype was recorded a few times. The rearrangement links TRBV5-1 to TRBJ1-1, with unresolved D. The germline CDR1 and CDR2 sequences are SGHRS and YFSETQ. V lost 3 bases and J 3 bases, leaving 12 bases between the germline ends. The CDR3 is 14 residues long. CDR3 in DNA: TGCGCCAGCAGCTCCCGCCGGTGGGACACTGAAGCTTTCTTT. It codes for CASSSRRWDTEAFF.